Each of the 16 T cell receptor beta chains below was sequenced from the same sample in a study of T cell clonality in common variable immunodeficiency. Repertoires were generated with immunoSEQ multiplex PCR, while TCRdb's copy carries only in-frame clones and drops some. Listed here are about 60,000 clones without any singletons, the top ten holding roughly 1.7%. The sequencing input was peripheral blood mononuclear cells. The source is a person aged 18-70 years in good health.

A word on this clone: From the germline J gene comes the end of the CDR3, since the read stops 3 residues before it. The V gene is TRBV20-1, the J gene TRBJ2-7; D is perhaps TRBD1 (5 bases). Germline V gene data show CDR1 as DFQATT and CDR2 as SNEGSKA (reference sequence). Trimming stripped 5 bases from V and 3 bases from J, with 8 bases between. The CDR3 consists of 11 residues. CDR3 sequence reads: CSARQSYEQYF. Incomplete CDR3 DNA: TGCAGTGCTCGACAGAGCTACGAG.

This clone was detected ten times or more. The CDR3 is cut off 3 residues early in the read; its end comes from the germline J gene. The chain uses TRBV28 and TRBJ1-2; 7 bases align to TRBD1. This CDR3 spans 13 amino acids. The germline gives CDR1 MDHEN, CDR2 SYDVKM. The sequenced part of the CDR3 DNA is TGTGCCAGCAGTCCGACAGGGCGTCGGGGC. This codes for CASSPTGRRG. The whole CDR3 sequence is CASSPTGRRGYTF.

This clone was seen at least ten times. The junction does not match germline at one end; this may be a read error. The read terminates 3 residues ahead of where the CDR3 ends, so the germline J gene completes it. This chain joins TRBV4-2 and TRBJ2-4; 16 nucleotides agree with TRBD2. This CDR3 spans 17 amino acids. Germline CDR1 is LGHNA and CDR2 is YNFKEQ. The chain's CDR3 is CASSQGTGTSGREAQYF. Incomplete CDR3 DNA: TGCGCCAGCAGCCAAGGAACCGGGACTAGCGGGAGGGAGGCT.

This clone has more than one count but fewer than ten. The DNA ends 3 residues before the CDR3 does, and the rest of the CDR3 is filled in from the germline J gene. V gene TRBV20-1 combines with J gene TRBJ2-7; 11 bases map to TRBD2. Germline CDR1 and CDR2: DFQATT and SNEGSKA (reference sequence). The CDR3 extends over 18 amino acids. V lost 1 base and J lost 1; bases outside the gene matches: 12. The CDR3 spells CSARGLIRTSGSSYEQYF. Partial CDR3 DNA: TGCAGTGCTAGAGGGCTGATCCGCACTAGCGGGAGTTCCTACGAG.

This clone was recorded many times. Read data end 3 residues before the CDR3 end; the end is taken from the germline J gene. The V call is TRBV4-1, the J call TRBJ1-2; 7 bases are shared with TRBD1. The CDR3 sequence is 15 residues long. Trimming at V came to 0 bases and at J to 3 bases, leaving 4 bases not matched to a gene. The germline gives CDR1 MGHRA, CDR2 YSYEKL. The CDR3 bases that were read are TGCGCCAGCAGCCAAGAGTCTCAGGGGGACTATGGC. It encodes CASSQESQGDYG. The whole CDR3 reads CASSQESQGDYGYTF.

This clone was seen many times. The CDR3 spells CSASASGRRGSETQYF. CDR3 DNA, as far as it was read: TGCAGTGCTAGTGCTAGCGGGAGACGGGGCAGCGAGACC. V and J are TRBV20-1 and TRBJ2-5; 10 positions agree with TRBD2. The observed sequence ends 3 residues before the CDR3 terminus, with the missing tail filled in from the germline J gene. Germline CDR1 is DFQATT and CDR2 is SNEGSKA (reference sequence). Germline trimming cut 3 bases from V and 5 bases from J; bases unmatched to any gene: 12. This CDR3 has 16 residues.

This clone was counted at least ten times. Sequencing ends 3 residues short of the CDR3 end; the germline J gene provides the rest. The gene calls are TRBV19 and TRBJ2-3; perhaps D is TRBD1 or TRBD2 (6 bases each). CDR1 and CDR2 (germline): LNHDA, SQIVND (reference sequence). V gave up 2 bases and J gave up 6 bases, with 15 bases separating them. The CDR3 totals 15 residues. The CDR3 here is CASSITGRSVDTQYF. CDR3 bases read: TGTGCCAGTAGTATAACAGGGAGGAGTGTGGATACG.

As for this clone: At one of its ends the junction is not consistent with the germline gene, which may arise from a read error. The CDR3 end falls 3 residues outside the read, so it is completed with the germline J gene. This rearrangement joins TRBV7-7 to TRBJ1-2, with D tentatively TRBD1 (6 bases). This CDR3 contains 13 residues. Germline CDR1 reads SSHAT; CDR2 reads FNYEAQ (reference sequence). The CDR3 here is CASSYRVTYGYTF. The sequenced part of the CDR3 DNA is TGTGCTAGCAGCTACAGGGTTACCTACGGC.

This clone occurred many times. The read ends 3 residues early relative to the CDR3; the germline J gene fills the gap. This chain links TRBV20-1 with TRBJ2-7, with TRBD2 matching over 9 bases. The germline V gene encodes CDR1 DFQATT and CDR2 SNEGSKA (reference sequence). V shed 5 bases, J shed 3 bases, and the junction held 11 bases outside the gene matches. The CDR3 loop spans 15 amino acids. The sequenced CDR3 bases are TGCAGTGCTGAAAAACTAGCGGGTCTACTCTACGAG. Protein: CSAEKLAGLLYE. The complete CDR3 sequence is CSAEKLAGLLYEQYF.

Comments on this clone: The read terminates 3 residues before the CDR3 end, so the remaining end is supplied by the germline J gene. The V and J genes are TRBV11-2 and TRBJ2-1, with 7 bases aligning to TRBD2. Germline CDR1 and CDR2: SGHAT and FQNNGV. V trimming: 3 bases; J trimming: 5 bases; junction bases outside the gene matches: 7. This CDR3 is 15 amino acids long. The CDR3 sequence: CASSFLSGKDNEQFF. The part of the CDR3 DNA that was read is TGTGCCAGCAGCTTCCTGAGCGGGAAGGACAATGAG.

This clone was detected ten times or more. The read is 3 residues too short to cover the CDR3 end, so that end is filled in from the germline J gene. The chain links TRBV6-1 to TRBJ1-6; D perhaps matches TRBD1 (5 bases). This CDR3 region has 14 residues. Looked up from germline, CDR1 is MNHNS and CDR2 is SASEGT. V was trimmed by 2 bases and J by 10 bases, leaving 12 bases between them. The CDR3 protein is CASSEFFGGSPLHF. CDR3 DNA (partial): TGTGCCAGCAGTGAATTTTTCGGGGGATCACCC.

Details on this clone: Given a much more abundant clone one base away, this may be a read error. The read terminates 3 residues ahead of where the CDR3 ends, so the germline J gene completes it. V gene TRBV7-9 combines with J gene TRBJ1-1; D is possibly TRBD1 (6 bases). Germline CDR1 is SEHNR and CDR2 is FQNEAQ (reference sequence). The CDR3 runs to 13 residues. The CDR3 DNA, read in part, is TGTTCCAGCAGCGGACAGATGAACACTGAA. Its translation: CSSSGQMNTE. The entire CDR3 is CSSSGQMNTEAFF.

This clone has at least ten counts. The DNA ends 3 residues before the CDR3 does, and the rest of the CDR3 is filled in from the germline J gene. This chain uses TRBV4-1 with TRBJ1-2; D remains ambiguous. Germline V gives CDR1 MGHRA, CDR2 YSYEKL. The CDR3 runs 14 residues. The DNA read from the CDR3 is TGCGCCAGCAGCCAAGATTTTGCGGGGATAGGC. It codes for CASSQDFAGIG. The whole CDR3 reads CASSQDFAGIGYTF.

This clone has ten or more counts. The read ends 3 residues shy of where the CDR3 ends; the end is completed using the germline J gene. The genes are TRBV20-1 and TRBJ1-2, with TRBD1 as a possible D gene (5 bases). CDR1 DFQATT and CDR2 SNEGSKA come from the germline V gene (reference sequence). The length of the CDR3 is 15 residues. Deletions cut 0 bases from V and 4 bases from J, with 15 bases between. Partial CDR3 DNA: TGCAGTGCTAGAGATCGCAGGGCCCTTACCTATGGC. Amino acids: CSARDRRALTYG. In full, the CDR3 is CSARDRRALTYGYTF.

Ten or more counts support this clone. The read stops 3 residues short of the end of the CDR3; the missing end is completed from the germline J gene. The chain joins TRBV7-2 to TRBJ2-2, with D possibly being TRBD1 (5 bases). CDR1 is SGHTA and CDR2 is FQGNSA in the germline V gene. The length of the CDR3 is 12 residues. Trimming took 5 bases from V and 5 from J, leaving 6 bases between them. CDR3 DNA (partial): TGTGCCAGCAGCAGACAGACCGGGGAG. Protein product: CASSRQTGE. The whole CDR3 is CASSRQTGELFF.

This clone was observed at least ten times. The CDR3 extends 3 residues past the end of the read, so its final part is completed from the germline J gene. The chain couples TRBV19 to TRBJ1-5, with 7 bases matching TRBD1. The CDR3 covers 16 residues. Germline V gene lookup returns CDR1 LNHDA and CDR2 SQIVND (reference sequence). V was pared by 1 base and J by 5 bases, with 8 bases of the junction left unmatched. The CDR3 here is CASSIGGQRVYQPQHF. Incomplete CDR3 DNA: TGTGCCAGTAGTATAGGGGGACAGCGAGTCTATCAGCCC.